This is a list of T cell receptor beta chains from one sample in a study of T-cell reconstitution after alpha-beta-depleted transplantation in children. MiXCR, applied by TCRdb to the PCR reads, yields one record per CDR3 protein. The repertoire holds 450,000 to 700,000 distinct CDR3 sequences, with 25% to 30% as singletons. Source: PBMCs, taken before TCRalphabeta/CD19-depleted stem cell transplant. These receptors were collected from a boy less than two years old with Wiskott-Aldrich syndrome, due to receive a stem cell transplant. The CDR3 runs from the conserved cysteine through the conserved F or W. A D gene is named only where the DNA matches it firmly. Expanded clones get a size class; other rows say once, few or many, or leave the size out.

v_call: TRBV4-1; j_call: TRBJ2-3; d_call: TRBD2; clone_size: few; cdr3_nt: TGCGCCAGCAGCCAAAGGGAGGGACTGGATACGCAGTATTTT; cdr3_aa: CASSQREGLDTQYF
v_call: TRBV12-3/TRBV12-4; j_call: TRBJ2-3; d_call: .; clone_size: .; cdr3_nt: TGTGCCAGCAGCCGTCGTATCACAGATACGCAGTATTTT; cdr3_aa: CASSRRITDTQYF
v_call: TRBV6-5; j_call: TRBJ1-3; d_call: TRBD1; clone_size: .; cdr3_nt: TGTGCCAGCAGTTACTCGACAGGGGGAAACACCATATATTTT; cdr3_aa: CASSYSTGGNTIYF
v_call: TRBV11-2; j_call: TRBJ2-7; d_call: TRBD1; clone_size: .; cdr3_nt: TGTGCCAGCAGCCCACAGGCGACGACAGGGAACCACGAGCAGTACTTC; cdr3_aa: CASSPQATTGNHEQYF
v_call: TRBV5-1; j_call: TRBJ1-2; d_call: .; clone_size: .; cdr3_nt: TGCGCCAGCAGCTTGTGGCCCTCTGGCTACACCTTC; cdr3_aa: CASSLWPSGYTF
v_call: TRBV11-2; j_call: TRBJ1-5; d_call: TRBD1; clone_size: few; cdr3_nt: TGTGCCAGCAGCTTAGATCACGACAGGGATTTGGTGATAGAGAGCAATCAGCCCCAGCATTTT; cdr3_aa: CASSLDHDRDLVIESNQPQHF
v_call: TRBV15; j_call: TRBJ2-2; d_call: .; clone_size: few; cdr3_nt: TGTGCCACCAGCGCGGGGCTGAGGGGGGAGCTGTTTTTT; cdr3_aa: CATSAGLRGELFF
v_call: TRBV12-3/TRBV12-4; j_call: TRBJ2-3; d_call: TRBD2; clone_size: many; cdr3_nt: TGTGCCAGCAGTTTACTAGCGGGAAGCACAGATACGCAGTATTTT; cdr3_aa: CASSLLAGSTDTQYF
v_call: TRBV28; j_call: TRBJ2-3; d_call: .; clone_size: .; cdr3_nt: TGTGCCAGCAGTTTAAGGCAGGCTAGCACAGATACGCAGTATTTT; cdr3_aa: CASSLRQASTDTQYF
v_call: TRBV12-3/TRBV12-4; j_call: TRBJ2-2; d_call: TRBD1; clone_size: .; cdr3_nt: TGTGCCAGCAGCCCGACAGGGGCGGAGGACACCGGGGAGCTGTTTTTT; cdr3_aa: CASSPTGAEDTGELFF
v_call: TRBV12-3/TRBV12-4; j_call: TRBJ1-5; d_call: .; clone_size: .; cdr3_nt: TGTGCCAGCGGACATAATAATCAGCCCCAGCATTTT; cdr3_aa: CASGHNNQPQHF